The sequence of this T cell receptor beta chain was determined in a study of blood T cells in healthy people across ages. This clonotype was counted ten times or more. With a J-beta primer mix and a sample-barcoded 5' primer, a second PCR ran 7 to 11 cycles. TCRdb re-called the 5' RACE reads with MiXCR, one entry per CDR3 protein. The sample lists approximately 960,000 distinct CDR3 sequences; 25% to 30% were seen once. The V gene's germline CDR1 is SEHNR and CDR2 FQNEAQ (reference sequence). This CDR3 region has 15 residues. The V end was cut by 5 bases, the J end by 3 bases, with 16 bases between. Isolated PBMCs totaled at least 6.5 million in each sample. Separately, the same data were catalogued under a study of T cells of mothers and their children.

The receptor comes from a middle-aged woman in good health. The specimen was blood. The genes are TRBV7-9 and TRBJ2-5; D unclear. CDR3 bases: TGTGCCAGCAGCCCTCAAGGTGCCAGAAAAGAGACCCAGTACTTC. It yields the protein CASSPQGARKETQYF.